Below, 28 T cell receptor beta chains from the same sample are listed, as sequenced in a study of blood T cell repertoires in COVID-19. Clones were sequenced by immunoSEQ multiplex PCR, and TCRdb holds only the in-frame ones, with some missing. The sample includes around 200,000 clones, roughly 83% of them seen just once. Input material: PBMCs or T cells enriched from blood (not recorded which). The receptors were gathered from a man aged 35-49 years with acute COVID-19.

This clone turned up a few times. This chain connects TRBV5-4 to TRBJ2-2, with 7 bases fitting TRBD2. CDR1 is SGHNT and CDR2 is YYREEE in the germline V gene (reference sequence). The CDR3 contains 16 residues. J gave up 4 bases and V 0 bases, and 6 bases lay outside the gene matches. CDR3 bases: TGTGCCAGCAGCTTGGGCTTAGCGGGTCCCACCGGGGAGCTGTTTTTT. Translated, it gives CASSLGLAGPTGELFF. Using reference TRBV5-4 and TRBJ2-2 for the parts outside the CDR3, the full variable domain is ETGVTQSPTHLIKTRGQQVTLRCSSQSGHNTVSWYQQALGQGPQFIFQYYREEENGRGNFPPRFSGLQFPNYSSELNVNALELDDSALYLCASSLGLAGPTGELFFGEGSRLTVL.

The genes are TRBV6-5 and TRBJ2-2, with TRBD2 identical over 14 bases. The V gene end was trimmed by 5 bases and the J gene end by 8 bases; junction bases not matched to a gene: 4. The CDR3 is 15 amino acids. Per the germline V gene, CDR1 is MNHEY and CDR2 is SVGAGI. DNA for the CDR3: TGTGCCAGCAGTCGGGGACTAGCGGGAGTTGGGGAGCTGTTTTTT. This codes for CASSRGLAGVGELFF.

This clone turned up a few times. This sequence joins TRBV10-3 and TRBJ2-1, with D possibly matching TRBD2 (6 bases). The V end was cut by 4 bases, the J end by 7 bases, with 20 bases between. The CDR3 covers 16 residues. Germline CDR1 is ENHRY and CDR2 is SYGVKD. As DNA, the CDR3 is TGTGCCATCAGTGGAACCGGGAGCAGGTCTACAAATGAGCAGTTCTTC. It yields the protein CAISGTGSRSTNEQFF.

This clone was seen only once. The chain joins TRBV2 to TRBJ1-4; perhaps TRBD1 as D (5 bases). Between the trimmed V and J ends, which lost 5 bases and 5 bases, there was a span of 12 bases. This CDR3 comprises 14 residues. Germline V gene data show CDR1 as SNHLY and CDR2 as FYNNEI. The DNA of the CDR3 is TGTGCCAGCAGTCTTACGACAGCAAATGAAAAACTGTTTTTT. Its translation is CASSLTTANEKLFF.

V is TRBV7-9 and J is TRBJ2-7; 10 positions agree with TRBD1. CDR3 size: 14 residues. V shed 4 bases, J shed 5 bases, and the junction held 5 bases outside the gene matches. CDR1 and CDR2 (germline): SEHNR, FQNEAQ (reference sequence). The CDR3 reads CASSSGQGGHEQYF. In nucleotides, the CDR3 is TGTGCCAGCAGCTCCGGACAGGGGGGCCACGAGCAGTACTTC.

As DNA, the CDR3 is TGTGCCACCAGCAGAGAGATCCCTGACTCCCTGAGCTCCTACAATGAGCAGTTCTTC. Protein sequence: CATSREIPDSLSSYNEQFF. The rearrangement uses TRBV15 and TRBJ2-1; D not certain. V was cut by 0 bases and J by 0 bases, with 18 bases left in between. Per the germline V gene, CDR1 is LNHNV and CDR2 is YYDKDF (reference sequence). The CDR3 is 19 residues long.

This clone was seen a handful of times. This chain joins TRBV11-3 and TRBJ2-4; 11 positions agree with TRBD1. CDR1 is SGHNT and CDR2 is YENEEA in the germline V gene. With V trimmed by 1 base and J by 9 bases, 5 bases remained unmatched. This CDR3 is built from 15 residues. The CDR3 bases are TGTGCCAGCAGCTTAGGTGGGACAGGGGGAAGCATTCAGTACTTC. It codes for CASSLGGTGGSIQYF.

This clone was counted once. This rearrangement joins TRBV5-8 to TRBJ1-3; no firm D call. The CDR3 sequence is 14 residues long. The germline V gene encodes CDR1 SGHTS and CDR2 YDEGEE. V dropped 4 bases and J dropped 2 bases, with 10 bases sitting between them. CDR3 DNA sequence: TGTGCCAGCAGCCCTCTCCGTACTGGAAACACCATATATTTT. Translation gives CASSPLRTGNTIYF.

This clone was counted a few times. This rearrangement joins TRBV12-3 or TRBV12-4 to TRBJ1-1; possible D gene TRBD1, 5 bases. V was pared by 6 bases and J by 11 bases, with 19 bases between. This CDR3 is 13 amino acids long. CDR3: CASSDPTGRGAFF. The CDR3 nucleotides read TGTGCCAGCAGCGACCCCACAGGTAGAGGCGCTTTCTTT.

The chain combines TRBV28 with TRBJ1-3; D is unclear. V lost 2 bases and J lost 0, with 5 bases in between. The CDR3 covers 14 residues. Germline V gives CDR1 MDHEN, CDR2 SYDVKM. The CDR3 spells CASSLPSSGNTIYF. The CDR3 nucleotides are TGTGCCAGCAGTTTACCGTCCTCTGGAAACACCATATATTTT.

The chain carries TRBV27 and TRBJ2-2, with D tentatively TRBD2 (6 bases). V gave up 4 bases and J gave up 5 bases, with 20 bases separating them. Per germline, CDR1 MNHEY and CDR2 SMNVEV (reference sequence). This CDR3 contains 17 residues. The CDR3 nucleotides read TGTGCCAGCAGTTCCAGCTCTGGACTACTTCCTACCGGGGAGCTGTTTTTT. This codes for CASSSSSGLLPTGELFF.

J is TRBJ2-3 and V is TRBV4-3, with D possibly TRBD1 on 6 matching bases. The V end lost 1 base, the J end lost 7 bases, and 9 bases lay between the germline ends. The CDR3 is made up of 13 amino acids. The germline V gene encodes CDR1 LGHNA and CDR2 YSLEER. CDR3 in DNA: TGCGCCAGCAGCCAAGCAGGGGAGTATACGCAGTATTTT. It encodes CASSQAGEYTQYF.

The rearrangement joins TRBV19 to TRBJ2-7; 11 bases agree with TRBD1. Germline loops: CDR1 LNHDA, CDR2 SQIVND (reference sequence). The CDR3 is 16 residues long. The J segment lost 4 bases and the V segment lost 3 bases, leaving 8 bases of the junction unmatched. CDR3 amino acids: CASSIRFGQGAYEQYF. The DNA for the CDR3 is TGTGCCAGTAGTATTCGTTTCGGACAGGGGGCTTACGAGCAGTACTTC.

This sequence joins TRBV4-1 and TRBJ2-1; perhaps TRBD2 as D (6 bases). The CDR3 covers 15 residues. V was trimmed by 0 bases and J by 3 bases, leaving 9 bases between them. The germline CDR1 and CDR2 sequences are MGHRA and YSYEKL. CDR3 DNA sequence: TGCGCCAGCAGCCAAGAGCGGAGGGGCTACAATGAGCAGTTCTTC. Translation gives CASSQERRGYNEQFF.

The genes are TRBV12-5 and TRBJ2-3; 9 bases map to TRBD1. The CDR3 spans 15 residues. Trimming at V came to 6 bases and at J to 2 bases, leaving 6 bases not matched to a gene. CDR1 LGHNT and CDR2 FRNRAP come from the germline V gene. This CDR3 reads CASGLGQGPTDTQYF. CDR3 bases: TGTGCTAGTGGCCTGGGACAGGGCCCCACAGATACGCAGTATTTT.

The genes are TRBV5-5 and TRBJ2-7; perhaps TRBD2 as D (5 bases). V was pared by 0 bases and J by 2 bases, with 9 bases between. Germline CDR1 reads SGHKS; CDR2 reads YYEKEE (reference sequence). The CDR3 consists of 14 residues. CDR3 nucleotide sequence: TGTGCCAGCAGCTTGGGGACGGGAACCTACGAGCAGTACTTC. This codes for CASSLGTGTYEQYF.

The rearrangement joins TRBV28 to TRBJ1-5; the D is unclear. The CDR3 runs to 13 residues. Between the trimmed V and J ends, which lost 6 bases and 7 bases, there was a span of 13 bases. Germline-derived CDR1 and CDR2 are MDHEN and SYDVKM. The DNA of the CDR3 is TGTGCCAGCAGCTCCACGACGGGGCAGCCCCAGCATTTT. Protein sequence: CASSSTTGQPQHF.

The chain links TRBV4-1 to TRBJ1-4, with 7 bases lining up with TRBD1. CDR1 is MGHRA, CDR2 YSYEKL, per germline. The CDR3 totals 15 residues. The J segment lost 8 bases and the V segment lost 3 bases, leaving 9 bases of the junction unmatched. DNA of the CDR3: TGCGCCAGCAGCCACCTTGGAGGGGGCAGGGAAAAACTGTTTTTT. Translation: CASSHLGGGREKLFF.

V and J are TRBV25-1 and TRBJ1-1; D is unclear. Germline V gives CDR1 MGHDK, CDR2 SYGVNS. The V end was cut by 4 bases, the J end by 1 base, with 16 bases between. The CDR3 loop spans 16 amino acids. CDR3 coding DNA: TGTGCCAGCAGTGCCTTTCTCAGTCTAGAGAACACTGAAGCTTTCTTT. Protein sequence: CASSAFLSLENTEAFF.

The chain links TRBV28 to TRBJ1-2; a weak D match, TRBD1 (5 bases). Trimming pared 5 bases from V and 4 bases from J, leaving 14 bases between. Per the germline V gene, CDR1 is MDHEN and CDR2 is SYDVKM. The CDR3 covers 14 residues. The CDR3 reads CASSGGRAVYGYTF. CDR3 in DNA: TGTGCCAGCAGTGGGGGGAGGGCAGTCTATGGCTACACCTTC.

The DNA for the CDR3 is TGTGCCAGCCTGATTGGCGGGGCTACCTACAATGAGCAGTTCTTC. Its translation: CASLIGGATYNEQFF. The rearrangement joins TRBV7-9 to TRBJ2-1; D might be TRBD2 (6 bases). The germline V gene has CDR1 SEHNR and CDR2 FQNEAQ (reference sequence). The CDR3 length is 15 residues. V was shortened by 8 bases and J by 2 bases, with 16 bases between the two germline ends.

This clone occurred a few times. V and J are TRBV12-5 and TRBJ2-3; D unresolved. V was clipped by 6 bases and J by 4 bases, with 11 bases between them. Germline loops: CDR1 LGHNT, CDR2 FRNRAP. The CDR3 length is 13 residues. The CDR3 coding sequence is TGTGCTAGTGGCCCTTCCCCGGCAGATACGCAGTATTTT. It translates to CASGPSPADTQYF.

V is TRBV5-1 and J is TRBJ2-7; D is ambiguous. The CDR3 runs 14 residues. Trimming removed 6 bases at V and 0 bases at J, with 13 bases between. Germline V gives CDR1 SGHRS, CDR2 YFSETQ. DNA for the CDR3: TGCGCCAGCACCCAAGATTTCTACTCCTACGAGCAGTACTTC. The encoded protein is CASTQDFYSYEQYF.

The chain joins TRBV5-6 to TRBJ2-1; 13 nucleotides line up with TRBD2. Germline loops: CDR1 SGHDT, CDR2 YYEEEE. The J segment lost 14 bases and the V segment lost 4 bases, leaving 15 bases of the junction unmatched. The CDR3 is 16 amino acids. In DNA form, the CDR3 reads TGTGCCAGCAGCGCTCGGCGACTAGCGGGAGGCCTATCGGAGTTCTTC. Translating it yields CASSARRLAGGLSEFF. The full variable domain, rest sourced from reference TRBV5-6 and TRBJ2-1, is DAGVTQSPTHLIKTRGQQVTLRCSPKSGHDTVSWYQQALGQGPQFIFQYYEEEERQRGNFPDRFSGHQFPNYSSELNVNALLLGDSALYLCASSARRLAGGLSEFFGPGTRLTVL.

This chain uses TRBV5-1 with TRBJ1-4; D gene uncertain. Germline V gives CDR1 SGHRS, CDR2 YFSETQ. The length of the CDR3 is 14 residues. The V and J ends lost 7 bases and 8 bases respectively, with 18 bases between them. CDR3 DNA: TGCGCCAGCGGGATGGGAGAAGATGGGGAAAAACTGTTTTTT. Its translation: CASGMGEDGEKLFF.

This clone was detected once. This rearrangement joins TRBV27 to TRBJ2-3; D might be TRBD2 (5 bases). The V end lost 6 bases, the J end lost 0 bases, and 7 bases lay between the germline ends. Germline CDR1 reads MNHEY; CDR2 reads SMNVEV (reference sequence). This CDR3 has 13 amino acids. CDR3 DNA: TGTGCCAGCAGGGACTCTAGCACAGATACGCAGTATTTT. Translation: CASRDSSTDTQYF.

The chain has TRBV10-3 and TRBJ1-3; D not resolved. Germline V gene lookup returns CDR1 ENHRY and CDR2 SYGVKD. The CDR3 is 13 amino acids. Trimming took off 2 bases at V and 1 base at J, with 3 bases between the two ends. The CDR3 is CAISEQSGNTIYF. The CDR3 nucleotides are TGTGCCATCAGTGAGCAGTCTGGAAACACCATATATTTT.

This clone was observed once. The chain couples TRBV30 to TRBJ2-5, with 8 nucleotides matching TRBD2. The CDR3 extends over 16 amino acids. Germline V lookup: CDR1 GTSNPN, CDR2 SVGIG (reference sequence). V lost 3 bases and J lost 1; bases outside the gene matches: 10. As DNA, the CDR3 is TGTGCCTGGAGCCCCGGGTCGGCGGGGGGCCAAGAGACCCAGTACTTC. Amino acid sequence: CAWSPGSAGGQETQYF.